The present entry profiles one T cell receptor (beta chain) with its context. Antigen: not known. This specimen belongs to a study of cytomegalovirus exposure and HLA in healthy donors. Overall study context: Tens of millions of unique TCRs from HLA-typed donors were held in an early release of data. General study findings and limits: Later analysis demonstrated an association between a missense DCLRE1C variant and TCR beta V- and J-gene trimming.

CDR1 SQVTM and CDR2 ANQGSEA come from the germline V gene. Trimming shortened V by 3 bases and J by 7 bases, and 9 bases separated the two germline ends. The CDR3 has 11 amino acids. Use of 60 Vbeta and 13 Jbeta primers characterized the PCR. Per the original methods: Later, 65 million to 85 million unique TCR beta chains were counted in an analysis, and some 9.9 million of them were shared. Method: immunoSEQ multiplex PCR; TCRdb's copy keeps in-frame clones and lacks some. V and J calls and clone size are copied from that table; D and trimming were computed from the DNA. The sample comprises 100,000 or so clones, under 80% of which are singletons, and about 4.4% rests with the top ten.

The genes are TRBV29-1 and TRBJ1-1, with a possible D match to TRBD1 (5 bases). The sequence was collected from a woman aged 18 to 35 in good health and CMV-seropositive. The specimen was PBMCs. In nucleotides, the CDR3 is TGCAGCGTTGAGGGGGACTTTGAAGCTTTCTTT. It specifies CSVEGDFEAFF.